The text below deals with one T cell receptor (beta chain). Its specificity is not known. The CDR3 runs to 17 residues. The ends were cut back, 1 base at V and 5 bases at J, with 17 bases in the middle. Germline values: CDR1 SEHNR, CDR2 FQNEAQ (reference sequence). The data stem from a study of identical twins. General study results and limits: The study drew conclusions from cross-sectional statistical analysis, not from following the same donors. Beta out-of-frame sequences showed weaker excess sharing between twins.

Every donor was a healthy Caucasian. A universal primer site was incorporated via template switching, and the cDNA contained unique molecular identifiers. TCRdb independently ran MiXCR on the 5' RACE reads; one entry per CDR3 protein. This table holds approximately 300,000 distinct CDR3 sequences, more than 8% found once. This sample was shared with a second study, whose subject was yellow fever vaccine responses in identical twins.

Sequencing was carried out using CD8+ T cells sorted from blood. The sequence came from a woman between 18 and 29 years old in good health. The gene calls are TRBV7-9 and TRBJ2-2; unclear D gene. This CDR3 is CASSLELRIAKTGELFF. The CDR3 nucleotides are TGTGCCAGCAGCTTAGAGTTACGTATTGCCAAAACCGGGGAGCTGTTTTTT.